The source of this T cell receptor beta chain is a study of CD8 T cells in ankylosing spondylitis. Study observations and caveats: Roughly eight highly homologous variants made up a TCR beta motif that seemed to typify ankylosing spondylitis blood. Clones tied to disease were said to be significantly enriched in matched ankylosing spondylitis synovial fluid. Earlier reports found some motif variants in synovial fluid and blood in reactive arthritis.

This clonotype was seen ten or more times. Its antigen is as yet unknown. Construction of TCR beta libraries was performed using quantitative 5'-RACE with molecular barcodes. TCRdb passed the 5' RACE reads through MiXCR, listing each CDR3 protein once. The sample yields about 220,000 distinct CDR3 sequences, approximately 7.4% seen once. Sequenced sample: blood, either unsorted or a sorted T cell fraction (not recorded which). This clonotype was sampled from a male donor with ankylosing spondylitis.

The CDR3 here is CSVDLEVFRTGLYF. The CDR3 nucleotides read TGCAGCGTTGATTTGGAGGTGTTTAGGACAGGGCTGTACTTC. The chain uses TRBV29-1 and TRBJ2-7, with TRBD1 identical over 8 bases. Per germline, CDR1 SQVTM and CDR2 ANQGSEA. The CDR3 length is 14 residues. J gave up 12 bases and V 3 bases, and 16 bases lay outside the gene matches.